This entry is about one T cell receptor (beta chain). Its specific antigen is unknown. The input lacks base qualities; no much larger clone sits a single base away. This entry is derived from a study of spatial heterogeneity in lung cancer (dated by TCRdb to the late 2010s). Notes on the research overall: Beta-chain transcripts were consistently detected in greater numbers than alpha-chain transcripts, which likely reflected higher beta-chain transcript abundance. In non-small cell lung cancer, the study quantitatively compared TCR alpha and beta repertoires across several tumor regions, matched nontumor lung, and blood. The study linked features of the TCR repertoire to counts of nonsynonymous mutations, which were determined by whole-exome sequencing of tumor tissue. Both alpha and beta chains were TCR-sequenced in samples taken at surgery, namely 220 tumor regions, approximately 66 matched nontumor lung samples and just over 55 PBMC samples. In the raw uncorrected reads, each unique combination of TCR and UMI appeared more than ten times on average.

From cysteine to phenylalanine, the CDR3 is 15 amino acids long. Just CDR3 DNA is preserved here, 45 bases in frame from base 1. CDR1 and CDR2 (SGHTA, FQGNSA) derive from the germline V gene. Germline trimming amounts to 4 bases on V and 4 bases on J, with 6 as the count of junction bases outside the gene matches. Study-wide conclusions, independent of this receptor: Confirming at a functional level the hypothesis that regional TCRs recognize regional mutations was considered to require additional single-cell paired TCR alpha and beta sequencing. Ubiquitous expanded tumor TCRs were detected in blood more often at tumor resection than at routine follow-up.

Libraries were prepared through 5' RACE. These reads were obtained on a NextSeq 500. In the TCR library protocol, a unique molecular identifier was attached to each TCR cDNA molecule so that PCR and sequencing errors could be corrected. Per the original workflow: TCR identification, UMI-based error correction and CDR3 extraction were performed with Decombinator tools. TCRs above a frequency of 2 per 1,000, corresponding to the top 1% of the tumor frequency distribution, were defined as expanded. Each repertoire was subsampled 100 times to 5,000 TCRs, after which Renyi diversity was computed with the R vegan package. To build CDR3 similarity networks, amino acid triplet string-kernel similarity was used, and CDR3s were connected when their pairwise similarity was above 0.82. The public reads were reanalyzed by TCRdb: fastp trimming at Q25, MiXCR alignment, in-frame beta chains only. Rows matching on CDR3 protein sequence are summarized as one entry with the most common DNA and genes. The V and J calls come from TCRdb's annotation, not from the publication. This sample has tens of thousands of distinct CDR3 sequences in its table, and approximately 8.5% of those were observed once. The ten largest clones take up less than 8.5% of the sample.

The time point label here, explained by the study, means: sample taken at primary tumor resection. For TCR sequencing, whole RNA was extracted from tumor and nontumor lung tissue, or from cryopreserved PBMC samples, and no cell sorting was done. Donors were under 95 patients with early-stage, untreated non-small cell lung cancer from the lung TRACERx cohort. Only patients for whom sufficient RNA was available from at least two tumor regions were selected for TCR sequencing. Here the sequenced sample was PBMCs, taken at surgery. This receptor chain uses TRBV7-2 and TRBJ1-3, and 8 junction bases match TRBD1. The receptor was derived from a male donor with early-stage non-small cell lung cancer. The nucleotide sequence is given as TGTGCCAGCAGCTCTAACAGGGGGTCCGGAAACACCATATATTTT. Its product reads: CASSSNRGSGNTIYF.